The following is a T cell receptor beta chain sequence with its context. This record comes from a study of blood T cell repertoires in COVID-19. Only in-frame clones appear in the TCRdb table, and some are missing; sequencing was by immunoSEQ multiplex PCR. This table has tens of thousands of clones, approximately 86% appearing once. V dropped 3 bases and J dropped 3 bases, with 12 bases sitting between them. CDR1 is LNHDA, CDR2 SQIVND, per germline (reference sequence). The CDR3 runs 15 residues. The TCR comes from a woman aged 80 or over with acute or convalescent COVID-19. This chain joins TRBV19 and TRBJ1-5; D remains ambiguous. The sample comprised peripheral blood. This chain's CDR3 is CASSIEGLANQPQHF. DNA of the CDR3: TGTGCCAGTAGTATCGAGGGTCTGGCCAATCAGCCCCAGCATTTT.